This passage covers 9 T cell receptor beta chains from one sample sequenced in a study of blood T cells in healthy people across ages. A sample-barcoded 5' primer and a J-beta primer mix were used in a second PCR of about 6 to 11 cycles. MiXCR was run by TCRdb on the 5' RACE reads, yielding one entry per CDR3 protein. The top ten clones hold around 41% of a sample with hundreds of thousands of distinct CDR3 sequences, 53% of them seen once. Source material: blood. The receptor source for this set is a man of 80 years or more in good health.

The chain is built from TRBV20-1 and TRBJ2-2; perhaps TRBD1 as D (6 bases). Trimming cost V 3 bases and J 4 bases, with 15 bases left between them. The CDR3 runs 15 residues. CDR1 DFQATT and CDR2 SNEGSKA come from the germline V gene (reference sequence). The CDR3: CSARPQGRLTGELFF. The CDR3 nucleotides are TGCAGTGCTAGGCCGCAGGGGAGACTCACCGGGGAGCTGTTTTTT.

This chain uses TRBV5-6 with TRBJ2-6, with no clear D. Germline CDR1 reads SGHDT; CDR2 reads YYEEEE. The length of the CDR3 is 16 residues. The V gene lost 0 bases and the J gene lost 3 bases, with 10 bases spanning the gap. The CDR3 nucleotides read TGTGCCAGCAGCTTGGGGTTGGTGGTTGGGGCCAACGTCCTGACTTTC. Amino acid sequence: CASSLGLVVGANVLTF.

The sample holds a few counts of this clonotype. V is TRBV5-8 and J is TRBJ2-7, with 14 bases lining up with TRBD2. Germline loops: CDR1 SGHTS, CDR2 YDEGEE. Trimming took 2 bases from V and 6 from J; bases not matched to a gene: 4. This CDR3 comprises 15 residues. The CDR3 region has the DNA TGTGCCAGCAGCTTCGGACTAGCGGGAGGTGGCGAGCAGTACTTC. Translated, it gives CASSFGLAGGGEQYF.

CDR3 nucleotides: TGTGCCAGCAGCTTGGGGAGTCCCTACAGAATGCCAGATACGCAGTATTTT. This encodes CASSLGSPYRMPDTQYF. The chain combines TRBV7-2 with TRBJ2-3, with D tentatively TRBD2 (5 bases). This CDR3 has 17 amino acids. The ends were cut back, 3 bases at V and 4 bases at J, with 20 bases in the middle. Germline V gene data show CDR1 as SGHTA and CDR2 as FQGNSA.

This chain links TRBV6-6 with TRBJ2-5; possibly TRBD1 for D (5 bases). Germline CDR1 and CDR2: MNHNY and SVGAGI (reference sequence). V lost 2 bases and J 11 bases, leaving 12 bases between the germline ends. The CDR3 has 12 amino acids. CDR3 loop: CASSYGATEQYF. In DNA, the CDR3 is TGTGCCAGCAGTTACGGGGCAACAGAGCAGTACTTC.

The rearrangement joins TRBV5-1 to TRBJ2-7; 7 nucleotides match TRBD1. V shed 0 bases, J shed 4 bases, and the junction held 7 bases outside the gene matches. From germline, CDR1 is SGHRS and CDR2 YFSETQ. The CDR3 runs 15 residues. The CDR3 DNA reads TGCGCCAGCAGCTTGGGAGGGACAGCATTATACGAGCAGTACTTC. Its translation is CASSLGGTALYEQYF.

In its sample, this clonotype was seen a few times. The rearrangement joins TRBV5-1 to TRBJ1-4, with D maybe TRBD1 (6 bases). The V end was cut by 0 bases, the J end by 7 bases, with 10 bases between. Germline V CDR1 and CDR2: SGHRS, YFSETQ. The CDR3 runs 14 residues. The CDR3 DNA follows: TGCGCCAGCAGCTTGGGGGGGCCAGGTGAAAAACTGTTTTTT. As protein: CASSLGGPGEKLFF.

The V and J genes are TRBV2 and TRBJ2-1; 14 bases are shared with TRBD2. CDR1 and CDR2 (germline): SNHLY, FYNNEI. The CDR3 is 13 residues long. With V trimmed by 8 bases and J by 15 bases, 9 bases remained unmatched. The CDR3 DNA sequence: TGTGCCAGCGAGGGACTAGCGGGAGCCGGTGCGTTCTTC. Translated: CASEGLAGAGAFF.

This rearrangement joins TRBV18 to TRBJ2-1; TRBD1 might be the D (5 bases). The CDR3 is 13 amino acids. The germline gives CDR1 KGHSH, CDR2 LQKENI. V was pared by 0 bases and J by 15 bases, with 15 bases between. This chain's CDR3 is CASSPPGDRVGFF. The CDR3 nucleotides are TGTGCCAGCTCACCACCTGGTGACAGAGTGGGGTTCTTC.